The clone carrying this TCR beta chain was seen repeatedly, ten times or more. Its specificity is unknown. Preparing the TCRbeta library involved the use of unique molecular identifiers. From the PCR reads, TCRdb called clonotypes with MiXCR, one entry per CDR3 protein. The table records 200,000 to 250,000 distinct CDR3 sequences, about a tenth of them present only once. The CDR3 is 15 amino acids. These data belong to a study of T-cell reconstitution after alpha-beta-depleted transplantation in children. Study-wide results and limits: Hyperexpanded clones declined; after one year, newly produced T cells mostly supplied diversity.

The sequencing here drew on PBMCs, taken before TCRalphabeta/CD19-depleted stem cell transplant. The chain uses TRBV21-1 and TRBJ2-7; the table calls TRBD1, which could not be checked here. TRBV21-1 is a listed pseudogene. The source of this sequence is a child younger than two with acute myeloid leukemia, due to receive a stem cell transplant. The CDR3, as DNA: TGTGCCAGCAACCACAGGGCCTCGAGTGCCTACGAGCAGTACTTC. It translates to CASNHRASSAYEQYF.